This T cell receptor beta chain was identified during a study of blood T cells in healthy people across ages. The second PCR ran roughly 6 to 11 cycles with a sample-barcoded 5' primer and J-beta primers. One entry per CDR3 protein results from TCRdb running MiXCR on the 5' RACE reads. The profile shows roughly 800,000 distinct CDR3 sequences, roughly 64% of them singletons. The junction had 10 bases not matched to a gene; V was cut back by 5 bases and J by 2 bases. CDR3 length: 15 amino acids. Germline V CDR1 and CDR2: SGHRS, YFSETQ. Specimen: blood. The rearrangement links TRBV5-1 to TRBJ2-7, with TRBD2 identical over 7 bases. The receptor was isolated from a man aged 30 to 45 in good health. CDR3: CASRGGQGPTYEQYF. As DNA, the CDR3 is TGCGCCAGCAGGGGAGGGCAGGGCCCTACCTACGAGCAGTACTTC.